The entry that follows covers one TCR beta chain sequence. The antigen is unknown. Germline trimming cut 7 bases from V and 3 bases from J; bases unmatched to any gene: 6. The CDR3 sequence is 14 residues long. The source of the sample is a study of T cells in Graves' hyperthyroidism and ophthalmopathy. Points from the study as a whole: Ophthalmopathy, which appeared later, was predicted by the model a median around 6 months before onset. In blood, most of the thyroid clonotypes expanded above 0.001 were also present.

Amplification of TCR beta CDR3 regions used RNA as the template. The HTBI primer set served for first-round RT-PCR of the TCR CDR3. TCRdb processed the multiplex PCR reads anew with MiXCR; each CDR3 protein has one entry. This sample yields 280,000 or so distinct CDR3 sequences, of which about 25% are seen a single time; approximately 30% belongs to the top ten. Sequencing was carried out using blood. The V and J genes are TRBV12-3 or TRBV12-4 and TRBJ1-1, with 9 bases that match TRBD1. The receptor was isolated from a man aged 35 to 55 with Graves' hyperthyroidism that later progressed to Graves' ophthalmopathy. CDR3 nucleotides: TGTGCCAGCACCCGGACAGGGGCGGACACTGAAGCTTTCTTT. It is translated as CASTRTGADTEAFF.